A selection of T cell receptor beta chains follows, all from one sample in a study of shared clonotypes between healthy human individuals. The method was immunoSEQ multiplex PCR; TCRdb's version includes in-frame clones alone and lacks a portion of them. The sample has 2 million to 2.5 million clones, about 94% seen once. Sequencing was done on a sample of naive CD4+ T cells sorted from blood. The receptors stem from a man between 18 and 29 years old in good health. The CDR3 runs from the conserved cysteine through the conserved F or W. Each record gives: D gene, V gene, clone size, J gene, CDR3 protein, CDR3 DNA. The D gene is left open where the match is weak. The size of a clone is reported for some rows only, either as once, few or many, or as a class for expanded clones.

TRBD1	TRBV7-9	NA	TRBJ1-4	CAVQGRENEKLFF	TGTGCCGTACAGGGGAGGGAGAATGAAAAACTGTTTTTT
NA	TRBV6-1	NA	TRBJ1-2	CASSEVYFGGYTF	TGTGCCAGCAGTGAAGTATACTTCGGAGGCTACACCTTC
NA	TRBV15	NA	TRBJ2-3	CATSREVAASTDTQYF	TGTGCCACCAGCAGAGAGGTCGCGGCTAGCACAGATACGCAGTATTTT
NA	TRBV7-2	NA	TRBJ1-2	CASSLARGSGNYGYTF	TGTGCCAGCAGCTTAGCCCGGGGGTCAGGCAACTATGGCTACACCTTC
TRBD1	TRBV19	NA	TRBJ2-7	CASRRQGSYEQYF	TGTGCCAGTAGGCGACAGGGATCCTACGAGCAGTACTTC
NA	TRBV11-3	NA	TRBJ2-6	CASSAGTSGANVLTF	TGTGCCAGCAGCGCAGGTACCTCTGGGGCCAACGTCCTGACTTTC
NA	TRBV10-2	NA	TRBJ2-7	CASSRPYYEQYF	TGCGCCAGCTCCCGTCCTTACTACGAGCAGTACTTC
TRBD1	TRBV19	NA	TRBJ1-5	CASSVLNSGTVHYSNQPQHF	TGTGCCAGTAGTGTCCTCAACTCAGGGACAGTACACTATAGCAATCAGCCCCAGCATTTT
NA	TRBV28	NA	TRBJ2-3	CASSSQALQGADTQYF	TGTGCCAGCAGCTCACAAGCCCTTCAAGGGGCAGATACGCAGTATTTT
NA	TRBV5-4	NA	TRBJ2-3	CASSSPRGELDTQYF	TGTGCCAGCAGCTCCCCGAGGGGGGAGCTAGATACGCAGTATTTT
TRBD1	TRBV25-1	NA	TRBJ2-2	CASSGILGTGHTGELFF	TGTGCCAGCAGCGGGATCCTGGGGACAGGACACACCGGGGAGCTGTTTTTT
TRBD1	TRBV7-6	NA	TRBJ1-2	CASSKDRNYGYTF	TGTGCCAGCAGCAAGGACAGGAACTATGGCTACACCTTC
NA	TRBV5-5	NA	TRBJ2-7	CASSLDPPDAVRSYEQYF	TGTGCCAGCAGCTTGGACCCACCGGACGCCGTTCGATCCTACGAGCAGTACTTC
NA	TRBV5-1	NA	TRBJ2-7	CASSEGHFYEQYF	TGCGCCAGCAGCGAGGGACATTTCTACGAGCAGTACTTC
TRBD1	TRBV5-1	NA	TRBJ2-5	CASSTTGDSWETQYF	TGCGCCAGCAGCACGACAGGGGACAGTTGGGAGACCCAGTACTTC
TRBD1	TRBV28	NA	TRBJ1-3	CASSLPGGEGNTIYF	TGTGCCAGCAGTTTGCCAGGGGGAGAAGGAAACACCATATATTTT
NA	TRBV7-9	NA	TRBJ2-5	CASSLVRWYQETQYF	TGTGCCAGCAGCTTAGTACGTTGGTACCAAGAGACCCAGTACTTC
NA	TRBV7-2	once	TRBJ2-4	CASSWVAGTKNIQYF	TGTGCCAGCAGCTGGGTGGCGGGGACCAAAAACATTCAGTACTTC
NA	TRBV9	NA	TRBJ1-1	CASSVGGRVRNTEAFF	TGTGCCAGCAGCGTAGGGGGCAGGGTGCGGAACACTGAAGCTTTCTTT
NA	TRBV5-6	NA	TRBJ1-5	CASSRGGSNQPQHF	TGTGCCAGCAGCAGGGGTGGAAGCAATCAGCCCCAGCATTTT
NA	TRBV7-6	few	TRBJ2-1	CASSGGWEQFF	TGTGCCAGCAGCGGGGGGTGGGAGCAGTTCTTC
TRBD2	TRBV19	NA	TRBJ2-3	CASSRSGTYRDTQYF	TGTGCCAGTAGCCGCAGCGGGACTTACCGCGATACGCAGTATTTT
NA	TRBV5-3	NA	TRBJ2-7	CARSPRGYEQYF	TGTGCCAGAAGCCCGCGGGGCTACGAGCAGTACTTC
TRBD1	TRBV18	NA	TRBJ1-3	CASSPPGQGRGGNTIYF	TGTGCCAGCTCACCTCCGGGACAGGGAAGAGGGGGAAACACCATATATTTT
NA	TRBV19	NA	TRBJ2-3	CASSILATDTQYF	TGTGCCAGTAGTATACTAGCGACAGATACGCAGTATTTT
TRBD2	TRBV7-6	NA	TRBJ2-7	CALTHGGSFHEQYF	TGTGCTCTAACGCACGGCGGGAGTTTCCACGAGCAGTACTTC
TRBD2	TRBV18	NA	TRBJ2-7	CASSPGAAGGHEQYF	TGTGCCAGCTCACCAGGCGCAGCGGGGGGACACGAGCAGTACTTC
NA	TRBV7-9	NA	TRBJ1-1	CATLQTSQGMNTEAFF	TGTGCCACGTTACAAACATCTCAGGGTATGAACACTGAAGCTTTCTTT
NA	TRBV5-1	NA	TRBJ1-1	CASSLDTGGIMNTEAFF	TGCGCCAGCAGCTTGGACACGGGGGGGATCATGAACACTGAAGCTTTCTTT
NA	TRBV7-2	NA	TRBJ2-7	CASSRLGGEQYF	TGTGCCAGCAGCAGACTAGGTGGCGAGCAGTACTTC
NA	TRBV5-4	NA	TRBJ1-2	CASSQALALNYGYTF	TGCGCCAGCAGCCAAGCTTTAGCCCTCAACTATGGCTACACCTTC
NA	TRBV28	NA	TRBJ1-5	CASSLRGGKVDQPQHF	TGTGCCAGCAGTCTCCGAGGAGGGAAGGTCGATCAGCCCCAGCATTTT
NA	TRBV10-3	NA	TRBJ2-7	CAISESVVSYEQYF	TGTGCCATCAGTGAAAGTGTCGTCTCCTACGAGCAGTACTTC
NA	TRBV30	once	TRBJ2-2	CAWASTANTGELFF	TGTGCCTGGGCCTCGACAGCGAACACCGGGGAGCTGTTTTTT
NA	TRBV18	NA	TRBJ1-4	CASSPRENEKLFF	TGTGCCAGCTCACCACGGGAGAATGAAAAACTGTTTTTT
TRBD2	TRBV19	NA	TRBJ2-6	CASTTGLAGWGLGANVLTF	TGTGCCAGCACCACGGGACTAGCGGGATGGGGCCTTGGGGCCAACGTCCTGACTTTC
TRBD1	TRBV9	NA	TRBJ1-1	CASSPTDRAHTEAFF	TGTGCCAGCAGCCCGACGGACAGGGCACACACTGAAGCTTTCTTT
TRBD1	TRBV6-1	NA	TRBJ2-5	CASRDRGKETQYF	TGTGCCAGCAGGGACAGGGGGAAAGAGACCCAGTACTTC
NA	TRBV7-9	NA	TRBJ2-7	CASSPGPFTDSYEQYF	TGTGCCAGCAGCCCGGGACCCTTCACAGATTCCTACGAGCAGTACTTC
TRBD2	TRBV7-2	NA	TRBJ2-7	CASSPGGTSYEQYF	TGTGCCAGCAGCCCGGGGGGGACGTCCTACGAGCAGTACTTC
NA	TRBV18	once	TRBJ2-3	CASSPPQATDTQYF	TGTGCCAGCTCACCACCACAGGCCACAGATACGCAGTATTTT
NA	TRBV5-4	NA	TRBJ1-2	CASSLDYRSATGYTF	TGTGCCAGCAGCTTAGATTACAGGTCGGCTACCGGCTACACCTTC
NA	TRBV6-1	NA	TRBJ1-2	CASSEQGDYGYTF	TGTGCCAGCAGTGAACAGGGCGACTATGGCTACACCTTC
NA	TRBV4-1	NA	TRBJ1-5	CASSQDRAGYQPQHF	TGCGCCAGCAGCCAAGATAGAGCAGGATATCAGCCCCAGCATTTT
NA	TRBV11-1	NA	TRBJ2-7	CASSLRDTLYEQYF	TGTGCCAGCAGCTTACGGGACACCCTCTACGAGCAGTACTTC
NA	TRBV10-3	NA	TRBJ2-5	CAISESPGGETQYF	TGTGCCATCAGTGAGTCGCCAGGCGGAGAGACCCAGTACTTC
NA	TRBV30	NA	TRBJ1-2	CAWRGPGQFHGYTF	TGTGCCTGGAGGGGCCCGGGCCAATTTCACGGCTACACCTTC
NA	TRBV6-5	NA	TRBJ2-7	CASSYVGTSSYEQYF	TGTGCCAGCAGTTACGTCGGGACCAGCTCCTACGAGCAGTACTTC
NA	TRBV4-1	NA	TRBJ1-5	CASSEEGGAVNQPQHF	TGCGCCAGCAGTGAAGAGGGGGGCGCAGTCAACCAGCCCCAGCATTTT
TRBD2	TRBV7-2	NA	TRBJ2-1	CASSRTSGVYNEQFF	TGTGCCAGCAGCCGGACTAGCGGAGTCTACAATGAGCAGTTCTTC